The entry that follows covers one T cell receptor beta chain sequence. Its antigen is unknown. The sample belongs to a study of shared clonotypes between healthy human individuals. Only Caucasian adults living in Nashville, Tennessee served as donors. Study-wide findings and caveats: Larger estimated richness was generally recorded for naive subsets relative to memory subsets. Sequencing depth was predicted to influence how clonotypes are shared among donors.

Deep-level assay runs were performed. The table came from immunoSEQ multiplex PCR; TCRdb's copy has only in-frame clones and leaves some out. Here the sample spans about 670,000 clones, about three quarters being singletons. Sequencing was done on a sample of memory CD4+ T cells sorted from blood. The sample's subset: CD45RA-negative fraction. This TCR was recovered from a woman aged 25 to 39 in good health.

The CDR3 nucleotides read TGCGCCAGCAGCCCGGGACTAGCGGGCGAGCAGTACTTC. This gives the protein CASSPGLAGEQYF. The gene calls are TRBV4-1 and TRBJ2-7; the match to TRBD2 covers 12 bases. The length of the CDR3 is 13 residues. V was clipped by 4 bases and J by 6 bases; unmatched bases: 1. Germline V gives CDR1 MGHRA, CDR2 YSYEKL.